Following are 14 T cell receptor beta chains from one sample sequenced in a study of blood T cells in healthy people across ages. Then a second PCR, running roughly 7 to 11 cycles, was carried out with a sample-barcoded 5' primer and a J-beta primer mix. TCRdb processed the 5' RACE reads anew with MiXCR; each CDR3 protein has one entry. Of hundreds of thousands of distinct CDR3 sequences in the sample, 20% to 25% are singletons; the top ten hold 9% to 9.5%. The data were also submitted as part of a second study, on T cells of mothers and their children.

Sequencing was done on a sample of blood. These receptor sequences come from a boy between 10 and 17 years old in good health.

The genes are TRBV7-4 and TRBJ2-4, with D maybe TRBD1 (5 bases). Trimming stripped 7 bases from V and 5 bases from J, with 9 bases between. Germline lookup yields CDR1 SGHVT and CDR2 SQSDAQ. The CDR3 totals 12 residues. The CDR3 loop is CASNRPENIQYF. Here the CDR3 DNA reads TGTGCCAGCAACAGGCCAGAAAACATTCAGTACTTC.

This clonotype was detected a few times. The chain's CDR3 is CASSYIAGPGSYEQYF. The CDR3 region has the DNA TGTGCCAGCAGCTACATAGCGGGGCCAGGCTCCTACGAGCAGTACTTC. This chain joins TRBV3-1 and TRBJ2-7; TRBD2 matches at 8 bases. This CDR3 is 16 amino acids long. Trimming at V came to 5 bases and at J to 0 bases, leaving 9 bases not matched to a gene. Germline loops: CDR1 LGHDT, CDR2 YNNKEL (reference sequence).

The CDR3 sequence: CASSVGGATYEQYF. CDR3 coding DNA: TGTGCCAGCAGCGTAGGGGGGGCAACTTACGAGCAGTACTTC. The rearrangement joins TRBV9 to TRBJ2-7; D tentatively fits TRBD1 or TRBD2 (6 bases each). This CDR3 is built from 14 residues. Germline CDR1 is SGDLS and CDR2 is YYNGEE. V was cut by 0 bases and J by 4 bases, with 11 bases left in between.

Only a few counts were recorded for this clonotype. The J gene is TRBJ2-3, the V gene TRBV10-3; a possible D gene is TRBD2 (5 bases). Germline CDR1 is ENHRY and CDR2 is SYGVKD. The germline V and J ends were trimmed by 3 bases and 9 bases, with 13 bases remaining between them. This CDR3 has 13 residues. This CDR3 is CAISDHVPGTQYF. The CDR3, as DNA: TGTGCCATCAGTGATCATGTACCGGGAACGCAGTATTTT.

The V and J genes are TRBV27 and TRBJ1-4, with D hard to call. The germline CDR1 and CDR2 sequences are MNHEY and SMNVEV (reference sequence). The ends were cut back, 8 bases at V and 3 bases at J, with 13 bases in the middle. The CDR3 runs 14 residues. The CDR3 region has the DNA TGTGCCAGCGCGGAAATAGGGTCTAATGAAAAACTGTTTTTT. Its protein is CASAEIGSNEKLFF.

This clonotype was detected a few times. The chain couples TRBV21-1 to TRBJ2-7; the table's TRBD1 call for D was not verified on the DNA. TRBV21-1 is reported as a pseudogene. The CDR3 covers 16 residues. CDR3: CASQTPYSDSSYEQYF. As DNA, the CDR3 is TGTGCCAGCCAAACCCCTTATAGCGACAGCTCCTACGAGCAGTACTTC.

The rearrangement joins TRBV3-1 to TRBJ2-5, with D maybe TRBD1 (5 bases). The germline V and J ends were trimmed by 0 bases and 5 bases, with 16 bases remaining between them. Germline CDR1 LGHDT, CDR2 YNNKEL (reference sequence). The CDR3 is made up of 16 amino acids. CDR3 sequence (DNA): TGTGCCAGCAGCCAAGATAGGGGCTTCGGTCGGGAGACCCAGTACTTC. Translated: CASSQDRGFGRETQYF.

The gene calls are TRBV7-3 and TRBJ2-1; D not resolved. CDR3 length: 15 residues. V lost 5 bases to trimming and J lost 8 bases, with 19 bases between them. Germline V gene lookup returns CDR1 SGHTA and CDR2 FQGTGA. In nucleotides, the CDR3 is TGTGCCAGCAGCCCTCGGGCGGCGAAGTTGGATGAGCAGTTCTTC. Encoded protein: CASSPRAAKLDEQFF.

The J gene is TRBJ2-7, the V gene TRBV20-1; D might be TRBD2 (6 bases). V lost 3 bases to trimming and J lost 2 bases, with 14 bases between them. Germline CDR1 is DFQATT and CDR2 is SNEGSKA (reference sequence). CDR3 size: 14 residues. DNA of the CDR3: TGCAGTGCTAGCCCCGTGGGGGGTACCTACGAGCAGTACTTC. Translated, it gives CSASPVGGTYEQYF.

This clonotype occurred a few times. This chain links TRBV14 with TRBJ2-5, with 7 bases aligning to TRBD2. The DNA matches TRBJ2-7 better at its end, which makes the J call doubtful. In germline, CDR1 is SGHDN, CDR2 FVKESK. The CDR3 is 15 amino acids. The CDR3 protein is CASSASGTVSYEQYF. The CDR3 nucleotides are TGTGCCAGCAGCGCAAGCGGGACCGTCTCCTACGAGCAGTACTTC.

This clonotype has a handful of counts. The V call is TRBV5-5, the J call TRBJ2-2; 10 nucleotides match TRBD1. The CDR3 totals 17 residues. Losses at the gene ends were 4 bases for V and 5 bases for J; bases not matched to a gene: 11. Germline CDR1 is SGHKS and CDR2 is YYEKEE (reference sequence). The CDR3 bases are TGTGCCAGCAGCACAAAATCGGGACAGGGGTTAACCGGGGAGCTGTTTTTT. This codes for CASSTKSGQGLTGELFF.

There are a few counts of this clonotype. The chain recombines TRBV9 with TRBJ1-2; 7 bases are a match to TRBD1. With 5 bases clipped from V and 6 bases from J, the junction kept 16 bases outside the gene matches. Germline CDR1 reads SGDLS; CDR2 reads YYNGEE. The CDR3 loop spans 16 amino acids. CDR3 in DNA: TGTGCCAGCAGAGAACTTAGGTCAGAGGGGGCGAATGGCTACACCTTC. Translated, it gives CASRELRSEGANGYTF.

The V gene is TRBV6-6, the J gene TRBJ1-1; D gene uncertain. This CDR3 has 16 amino acids. Germline V CDR1 and CDR2: MNHNY, SVGAGI (reference sequence). The germline V and J ends were trimmed by 0 bases and 1 base, with 12 bases remaining between them. In DNA, the CDR3 is TGTGCCAGCAGTTACTCCCGAGTCGTAGCGAACACTGAAGCTTTCTTT. Amino acid sequence: CASSYSRVVANTEAFF.

This clonotype was seen a handful of times. The chain links TRBV7-9 to TRBJ2-5, with D possibly matching TRBD2 (6 bases). This CDR3 has 13 amino acids. Germline CDR1 SEHNR, CDR2 FQNEAQ (reference sequence). V was trimmed by 7 bases and J by 3 bases, leaving 12 bases between them. The CDR3 reads CASMPWGEETQYF. CDR3 in DNA: TGTGCCAGCATGCCCTGGGGGGAAGAGACCCAGTACTTC.